The sequence of this TCR beta chain was determined in a study of shared clonotypes between healthy human individuals. Study observations and caveats: Rarefaction showed sorted-subset sequencing was incomplete despite large depth. Clonotypes not shared had lower generation probabilities than those common to all four donors.

In the naive CD8 group, cells lacked CD45RO and were positively selected for CCR7, so terminally differentiated effector memory CD45RA+ cells were left out. Sequencing was performed with immunoSEQ multiplex PCR; in TCRdb, only in-frame clones are kept and a portion is missing. The data show about 750,000 clones, 85% to 95% seen once. Germline V gene sequence: CDR1 LNHDA, CDR2 SQIVND (reference sequence). The CDR3 spans 18 residues. Trimming left V 3 bases short and J 4 bases short, with 22 bases between. A note on this clone: Its antigen is not known.

J is TRBJ2-1 and V is TRBV19; D tentatively reads TRBD1 or TRBD2 (5 bases each). This TCR was recovered from a man aged 25 to 40 in good health. The sequenced material came from naive CD8+ T cells sorted from blood. As DNA, the CDR3 is TGTGCCAGTAGTATGAAGTTCTTTAGGGGACCGAATTACAATGAGCAGTTCTTC. Protein product: CASSMKFFRGPNYNEQFF.